This paragraph covers one T cell receptor (beta chain) sequence. Cohorts were determined from participant-reported clinical history. Exposed participants encountered a COVID-19 case during the 2 weeks preceding study entry. Produced via immunoSEQ multiplex PCR; TCRdb's table is partial and in-frame only. The sample contains some 320,000 clones, around nine tenths of which appear only once. The sample comes from a study of blood T cell repertoires in COVID-19. Study-level background: PBMCs, B-cell-depleted T cells, or T cells were the source of the cDNA or gDNA that made up the material.

Germline-derived CDR1 and CDR2 are SGHVS and FNYEAQ. The length of the CDR3 is 14 residues. The trim removed 6 bases at V and 2 bases at J, leaving 5 bases unmatched. This TCR was sampled from a woman in her forties or fifties who had been exposed to COVID-19. The chain carries TRBV7-6 and TRBJ2-3; 7 bases line up with TRBD1. Input material: PBMCs or T cells enriched from blood (not recorded which). The CDR3 DNA is TGTGCCAGCAGTTGGGACAGCCTCACAGATACGCAGTATTTT. Protein: CASSWDSLTDTQYF.